The source of this T cell receptor beta chain is a study of blood T cell repertoires in COVID-19. Looking at the study overall: Samples taken during acute and convalescent COVID-19 were collected in the United States, Italy and Spain. PBMCs, B-cell-depleted T cells, or T cells provided the cDNA or gDNA that made up the material.

The germline gives CDR1 DFQATT, CDR2 SNEGSKA (reference sequence). The CDR3 is 10 amino acids. Trimming stripped 3 bases from V and 5 bases from J, with 5 bases between. Original methodology: It was from reference gene primer amplification that nucleated cell counts were estimated. Sequenced by immunoSEQ multiplex PCR; TCRdb stores in-frame clones only, minus some. The DNA gave D and trimming, while V, J and clone size come from that table. Among more than 120,000 clones listed, around nine tenths were seen once. The TCR originated in a woman in her 50s with active or convalescent COVID-19. The V and J genes are TRBV20-1 and TRBJ2-7; D not certain. The sample was peripheral blood. The CDR3 sequence is CSASKHEQYF. CDR3 coding DNA: TGCAGTGCTAGTAAGCACGAGCAGTACTTC.